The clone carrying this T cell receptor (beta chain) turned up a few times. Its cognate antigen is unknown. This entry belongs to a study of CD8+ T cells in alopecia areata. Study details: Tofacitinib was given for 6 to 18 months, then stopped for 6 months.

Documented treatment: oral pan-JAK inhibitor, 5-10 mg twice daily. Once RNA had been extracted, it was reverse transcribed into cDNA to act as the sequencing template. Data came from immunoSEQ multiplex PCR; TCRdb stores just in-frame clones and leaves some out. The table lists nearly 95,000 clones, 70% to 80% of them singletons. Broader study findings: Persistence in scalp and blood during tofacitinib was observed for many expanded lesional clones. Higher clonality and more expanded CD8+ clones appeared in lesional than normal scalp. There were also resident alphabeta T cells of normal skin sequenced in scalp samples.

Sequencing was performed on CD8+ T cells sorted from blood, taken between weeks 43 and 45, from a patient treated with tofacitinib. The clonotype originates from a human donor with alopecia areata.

The CDR3 loop is CAWSVRPGRSNEQFF. CDR3 DNA sequence: TGTGCCTGGAGTGTACGCCCAGGAAGGTCCAATGAGCAGTTCTTC. The chain has TRBV30 and TRBJ2-1; D uncertain. Trimming took off 0 bases at V and 6 bases at J, with 15 bases between the two ends. CDR1 is GTSNPN, CDR2 SVGIG, per germline (reference sequence). CDR3 length equals 15 residues.